This T cell receptor beta chain was documented in a study of T cell repertoires in cytomegalovirus infection. Germline CDR1 and CDR2: MDHEN and SYDVKM. This CDR3 contains 14 residues. Trimming shortened V by 2 bases and J by 0 bases, and 6 bases separated the two germline ends. TCRdb ran MiXCR on the reads and lists one entry per CDR3 protein. The repertoire consists of 300,000 to 400,000 distinct CDR3 sequences, with about 29% occurring once and the leading ten covering 20%. As to this clonotype: Its antigen is still unknown.

The origin of this receptor is a human donor in good health (CMV status not recorded). Some clones in this sample may be carry-over from other donors' samples. This specimen was cultured PBMCs, taken from culture after CMV antigen stimulation. The rearrangement joins TRBV28 to TRBJ2-3; the D is unclear. The CDR3 DNA follows: TGTGCCAGCAGTTTAACAGAAAGCACAGATACGCAGTATTTT. As protein: CASSLTESTDTQYF.